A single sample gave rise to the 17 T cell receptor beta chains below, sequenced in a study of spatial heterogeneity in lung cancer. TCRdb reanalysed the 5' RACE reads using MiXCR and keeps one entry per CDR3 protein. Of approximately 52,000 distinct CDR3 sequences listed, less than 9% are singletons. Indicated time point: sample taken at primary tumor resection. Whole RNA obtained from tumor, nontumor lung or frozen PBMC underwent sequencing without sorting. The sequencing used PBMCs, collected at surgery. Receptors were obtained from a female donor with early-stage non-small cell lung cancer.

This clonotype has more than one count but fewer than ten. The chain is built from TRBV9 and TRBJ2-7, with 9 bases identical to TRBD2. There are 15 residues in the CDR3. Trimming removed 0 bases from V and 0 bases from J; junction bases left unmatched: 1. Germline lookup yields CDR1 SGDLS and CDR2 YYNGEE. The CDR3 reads CASSVGLADSYEQYF. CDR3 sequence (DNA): TGTGCCAGCAGCGTAGGACTAGCGGACTCCTACGAGCAGTACTTC.

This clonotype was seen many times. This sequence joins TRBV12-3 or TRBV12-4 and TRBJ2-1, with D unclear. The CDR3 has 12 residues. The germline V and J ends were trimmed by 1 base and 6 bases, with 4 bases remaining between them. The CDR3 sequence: CASSLGSNEQFF. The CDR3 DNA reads TGTGCCAGCAGTTTAGGCTCCAATGAGCAGTTCTTC.

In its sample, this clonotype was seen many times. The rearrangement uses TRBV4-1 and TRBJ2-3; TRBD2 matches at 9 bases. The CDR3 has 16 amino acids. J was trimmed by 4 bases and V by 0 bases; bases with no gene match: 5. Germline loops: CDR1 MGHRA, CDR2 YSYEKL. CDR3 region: CASSQEGAGGPDTQYF. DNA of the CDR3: TGCGCCAGCAGCCAAGAAGGAGCGGGGGGCCCAGATACGCAGTATTTT.

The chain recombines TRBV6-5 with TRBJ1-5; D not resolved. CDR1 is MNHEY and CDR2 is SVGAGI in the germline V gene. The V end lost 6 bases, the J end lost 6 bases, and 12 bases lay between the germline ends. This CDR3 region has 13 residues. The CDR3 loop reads CASRGGLGQPQHF. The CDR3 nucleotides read TGTGCCAGCAGAGGAGGCTTGGGTCAGCCCCAGCATTTT.

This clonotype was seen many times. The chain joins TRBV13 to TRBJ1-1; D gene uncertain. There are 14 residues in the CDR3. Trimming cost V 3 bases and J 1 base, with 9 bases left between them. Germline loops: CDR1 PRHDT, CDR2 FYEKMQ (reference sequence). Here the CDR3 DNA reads TGTGCCAGCAGCTTCCCCCGACAGAACACTGAAGCTTTCTTT. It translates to CASSFPRQNTEAFF.

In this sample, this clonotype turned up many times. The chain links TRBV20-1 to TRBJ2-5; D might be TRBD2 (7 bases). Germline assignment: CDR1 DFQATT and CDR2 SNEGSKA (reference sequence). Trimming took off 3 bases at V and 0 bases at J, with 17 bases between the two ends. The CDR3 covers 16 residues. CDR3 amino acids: CSARVLRGAYQETQYF. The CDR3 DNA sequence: TGCAGTGCTAGGGTGTTACGGGGGGCGTACCAAGAGACCCAGTACTTC.

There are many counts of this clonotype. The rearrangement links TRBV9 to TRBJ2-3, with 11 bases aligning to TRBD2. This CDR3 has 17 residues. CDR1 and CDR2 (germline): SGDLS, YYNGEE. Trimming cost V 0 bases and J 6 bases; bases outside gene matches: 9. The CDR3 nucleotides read TGTGCCAGCAGCGTAGTTGGTAGTAGCGGGGGGGGCGATACGCAGTATTTT. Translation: CASSVVGSSGGGDTQYF.

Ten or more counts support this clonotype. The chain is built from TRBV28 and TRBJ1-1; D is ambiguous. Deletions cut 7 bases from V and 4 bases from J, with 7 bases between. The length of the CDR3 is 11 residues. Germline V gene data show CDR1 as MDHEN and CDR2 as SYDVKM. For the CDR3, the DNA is TGTGCCAGCACCCACGTCACTGAAGCTTTCTTT. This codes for CASTHVTEAFF.

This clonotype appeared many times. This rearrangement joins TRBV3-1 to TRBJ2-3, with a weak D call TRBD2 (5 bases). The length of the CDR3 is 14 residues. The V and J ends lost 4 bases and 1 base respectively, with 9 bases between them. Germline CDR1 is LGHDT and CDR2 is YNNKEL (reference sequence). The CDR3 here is CASSPGGGTDTQYF. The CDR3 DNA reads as TGTGCCAGCAGCCCCGGAGGTGGCACAGATACGCAGTATTTT.

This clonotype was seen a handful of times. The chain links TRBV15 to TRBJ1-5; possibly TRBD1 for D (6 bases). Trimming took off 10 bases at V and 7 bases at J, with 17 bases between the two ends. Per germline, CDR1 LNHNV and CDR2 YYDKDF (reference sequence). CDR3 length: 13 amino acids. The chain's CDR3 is CASSGDREQPQHF. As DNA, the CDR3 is TGTGCCAGCTCAGGGGACCGGGAGCAGCCCCAGCATTTT.

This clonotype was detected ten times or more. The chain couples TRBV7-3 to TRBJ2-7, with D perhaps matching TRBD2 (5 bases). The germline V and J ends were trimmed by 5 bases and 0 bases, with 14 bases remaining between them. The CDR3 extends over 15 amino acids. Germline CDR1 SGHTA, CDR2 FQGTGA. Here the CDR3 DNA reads TGTGCCAGCAGCCCGACGGTGGGGAGCTCCTACGAGCAGTACTTC. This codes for CASSPTVGSSYEQYF.

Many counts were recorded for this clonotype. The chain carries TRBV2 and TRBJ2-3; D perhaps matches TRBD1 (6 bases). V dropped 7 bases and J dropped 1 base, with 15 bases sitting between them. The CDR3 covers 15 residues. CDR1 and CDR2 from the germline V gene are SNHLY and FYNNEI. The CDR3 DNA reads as TGTGCCAGCACCCAGGGGCGAGGCGGCACAGATACGCAGTATTTT. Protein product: CASTQGRGGTDTQYF.

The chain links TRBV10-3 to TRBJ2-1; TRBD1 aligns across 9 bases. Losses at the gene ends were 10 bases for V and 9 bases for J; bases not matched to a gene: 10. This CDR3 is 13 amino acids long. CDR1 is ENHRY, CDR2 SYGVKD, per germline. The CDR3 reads CATYRGPKGEQFF. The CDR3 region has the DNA TGTGCCACCTACAGGGGGCCTAAGGGTGAGCAGTTCTTC.

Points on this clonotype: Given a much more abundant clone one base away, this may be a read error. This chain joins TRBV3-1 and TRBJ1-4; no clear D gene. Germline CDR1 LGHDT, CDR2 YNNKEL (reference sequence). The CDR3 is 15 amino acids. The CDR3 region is CASCQDADGNEKLFF. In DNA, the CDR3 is TGTGCCAGCTGCCAAGATGCAGATGGTAATGAAAAACTGTTTTTT.

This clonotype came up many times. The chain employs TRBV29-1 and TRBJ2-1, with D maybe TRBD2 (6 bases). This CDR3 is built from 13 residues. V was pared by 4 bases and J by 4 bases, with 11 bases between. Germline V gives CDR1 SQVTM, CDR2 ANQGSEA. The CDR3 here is CSVGGSGYNEQFF. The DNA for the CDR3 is TGCAGCGTTGGGGGGAGCGGGTACAATGAGCAGTTCTTC.

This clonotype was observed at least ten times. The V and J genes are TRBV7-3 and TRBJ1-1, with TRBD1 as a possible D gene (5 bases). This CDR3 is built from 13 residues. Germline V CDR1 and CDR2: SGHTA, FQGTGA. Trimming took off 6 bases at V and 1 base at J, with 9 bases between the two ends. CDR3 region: CASSWTRNTEAFF. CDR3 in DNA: TGTGCCAGCAGTTGGACACGGAACACTGAAGCTTTCTTT.

CDR3 nucleotides: TGTGCCAGCAGTGGGGGAGCTGGGCAAGAAGCTTTCTTT. The encoded protein is CASSGGAGQEAFF. V gene TRBV2 combines with J gene TRBJ1-1; D is unresolved. This CDR3 has 13 amino acids. The V gene lost 4 bases and the J gene lost 8 bases, with 14 bases spanning the gap. Germline CDR1 and CDR2: SNHLY and FYNNEI.